This paragraph covers one T cell receptor (beta chain) sequence. This sample stems from a study of shared clonotypes between healthy human individuals. Every immunoSEQ plate was one replicate of a subset's evenly spread DNA. Sequenced by immunoSEQ multiplex PCR; TCRdb stores in-frame clones only, minus some. The table has 2,500,000 or so clones, more than 90% seen once. Sequenced input: naive CD4+ T cells sorted from blood. Indicated subset: CD45RA+ positively selected. The TCR originated in a man aged 18 to 35 in good health.

The CDR3 loop is CASSFSPGQAAYEQYF. CDR3 in DNA: TGCGCCAGCAGCTTCTCCCCGGGACAGGCTGCCTACGAGCAGTACTTC. The chain is built from TRBV5-1 and TRBJ2-7; 8 bases line up with TRBD1. The CDR3 spans 16 residues. Germline trimming cut 2 bases from V and 2 bases from J; bases unmatched to any gene: 9. Germline CDR1 reads SGHRS; CDR2 reads YFSETQ.